This TCR beta chain stems from a study of blood T cells in healthy people across ages. Study findings and constraints: A roughly linear fall in TCR beta diversity per million T cells was seen with increasing age. TCR beta diversity correlated strongly with naive T cell percentage.

Every donor contributed roughly 10 milliliters of peripheral blood by blood draw. A minimum of 5 micrograms of total RNA was extracted per sample. A second PCR of roughly 7 to 11 cycles used a sample-barcoded 5' primer and a J-beta primer mix. TCRdb used MiXCR to reprocess the 5' RACE reads, holding one entry per CDR3 protein. The data contain fewer than 2,000,000 distinct CDR3 sequences, 39% of them seen just once; the ten biggest clones take up 20% to 25%. From germline, CDR1 is SQVTM and CDR2 ANQGSEA. The CDR3 has 13 amino acids. This clonotype was counted only a few times. Its antigen is still unknown. At one end, the junction sequence differs from germline, possibly due to a read error.

Sequenced: blood. The sequence derives from a human donor in good health. The chain joins TRBV29-1 to TRBJ1-1; D uncertain. The CDR3 DNA reads as TGCAGCGTTGACAGGAGGATGAACGCTGAAGCTTTCTTT. Encoded protein: CSVDRRMNAEAFF.